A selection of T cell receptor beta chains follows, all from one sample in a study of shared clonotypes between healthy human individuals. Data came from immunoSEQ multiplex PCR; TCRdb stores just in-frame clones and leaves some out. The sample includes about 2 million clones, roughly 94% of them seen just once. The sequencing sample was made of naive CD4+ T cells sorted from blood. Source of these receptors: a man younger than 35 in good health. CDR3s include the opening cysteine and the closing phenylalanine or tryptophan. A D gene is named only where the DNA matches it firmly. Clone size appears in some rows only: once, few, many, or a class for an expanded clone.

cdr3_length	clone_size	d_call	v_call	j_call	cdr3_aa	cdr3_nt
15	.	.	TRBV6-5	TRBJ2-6	CASKGESSGANVLTF	TGTGCCAGCAAGGGTGAGAGCTCTGGGGCCAACGTCCTGACTTTC
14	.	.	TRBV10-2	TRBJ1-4	CASTSQGVGEKLFF	TGCGCCAGCACCTCGCAGGGAGTAGGCGAAAAACTGTTTTTT
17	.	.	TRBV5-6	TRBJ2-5	CASSPVGRGRLQETQYF	TGTGCCAGCAGCCCAGTGGGGCGGGGCAGGCTTCAAGAGACCCAGTACTTC
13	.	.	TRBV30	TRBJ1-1	CAWTTLMNTEAFF	TGTGCCTGGACGACACTTATGAACACTGAAGCTTTCTTT
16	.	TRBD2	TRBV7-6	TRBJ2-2	CASSFSSGSGTGELFF	TGTGCCAGCAGCTTCTCGAGCGGGAGTGGGACCGGGGAGCTGTTTTTT
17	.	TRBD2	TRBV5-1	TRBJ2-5	CASSSGTSGSHQETQYF	TGCGCCAGCAGCTCAGGGACTAGCGGGAGCCACCAAGAGACCCAGTACTTC
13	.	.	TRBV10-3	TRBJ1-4	CAISESSQEKLFF	TGTGCCATCAGTGAGTCCAGTCAGGAAAAACTGTTTTTT
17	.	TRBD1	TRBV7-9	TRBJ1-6	CASSRRKLGQPNSPLHF	TGTGCCAGCAGCCGAAGAAAATTGGGACAGCCGAATTCACCCCTCCACTTT
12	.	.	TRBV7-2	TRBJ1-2	CASSDRIGGYTF	TGTGCCAGCAGCGACAGGATCGGGGGCTACACCTTC
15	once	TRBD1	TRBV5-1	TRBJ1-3	CASSSDRNSGNTIYF	TGCGCCAGCAGCTCGGACAGGAACTCTGGAAACACCATATATTTT
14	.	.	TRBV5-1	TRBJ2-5	CASSLGGLGETQYF	TGCGCCAGCAGCTTGGGGGGGCTCGGGGAGACCCAGTACTTC
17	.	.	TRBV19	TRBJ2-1	CASSIVWQGPFRVEQFF	TGTGCCAGTAGTATAGTATGGCAGGGCCCTTTTCGAGTTGAGCAGTTCTTC
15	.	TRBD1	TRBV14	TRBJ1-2	CASSQAGQKIYGYTF	TGTGCCAGCAGCCAAGCGGGACAGAAAATCTATGGCTACACCTTC
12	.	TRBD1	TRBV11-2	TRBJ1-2	CASSPGQGGYTF	TGTGCCAGCAGCCCCGGACAGGGAGGCTACACCTTC
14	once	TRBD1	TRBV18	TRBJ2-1	CASSPGQGAREQFF	TGTGCCAGCTCACCCGGACAGGGGGCGCGTGAGCAGTTCTTC
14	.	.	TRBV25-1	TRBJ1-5	CASSPGVGYQPQHF	TGTGCCAGCAGTCCGGGTGTGGGGTATCAGCCCCAGCATTTT
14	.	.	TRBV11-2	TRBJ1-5	CASSLVGSNQPQHF	TGTGCCAGCAGCTTAGTAGGGAGCAATCAGCCCCAGCATTTT
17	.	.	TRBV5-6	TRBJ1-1	CASSLISGAGVNTEAFF	TGTGCCAGCAGCTTGATTTCTGGGGCCGGGGTGAACACTGAAGCTTTCTTT
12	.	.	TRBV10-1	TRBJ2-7	CASLEGSYEQYF	TGCGCCAGTTTGGAGGGTTCCTACGAGCAGTACTTC
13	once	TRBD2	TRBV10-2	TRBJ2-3	CASRESIAGQQYF	TGCGCCAGCAGGGAAAGTATAGCGGGCCAGCAGTATTTT
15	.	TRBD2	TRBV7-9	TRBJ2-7	CASSQMAAGPYEQYF	TGTGCCAGCAGCCAGATGGCAGCGGGACCCTACGAGCAGTACTTC
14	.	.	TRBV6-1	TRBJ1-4	CASLIDRTNEKLFF	TGTGCCAGCTTGATAGACCGAACTAATGAAAAACTGTTTTTT
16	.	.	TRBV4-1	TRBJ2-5	CASSQEGGGGRETQYF	TGCGCCAGCAGCCAAGAGGGAGGAGGGGGCCGAGAGACCCAGTACTTC
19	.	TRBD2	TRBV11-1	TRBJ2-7	CASSSGEGRGTPSSYEQYF	TGTGCCAGCAGCTCGGGCGAAGGGAGGGGAACACCCAGCTCCTACGAGCAGTACTTC
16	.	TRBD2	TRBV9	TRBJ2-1	CASSVGPGGPYNEQFF	TGTGCCAGCAGCGTAGGCCCGGGAGGCCCCTACAATGAGCAGTTCTTC
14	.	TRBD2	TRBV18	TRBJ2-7	CASSRPGGDYEQYF	TGTGCCAGCTCACGTCCGGGGGGGGACTACGAGCAGTACTTC
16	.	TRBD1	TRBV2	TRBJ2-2	CASSDKDRENTGELFF	TGTGCCAGCAGTGATAAGGACAGGGAGAACACCGGGGAGCTGTTTTTT
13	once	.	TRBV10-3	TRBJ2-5	CAVQGTSKETQYF	TGTGCCGTTCAAGGAACTAGTAAGGAGACCCAGTACTTC
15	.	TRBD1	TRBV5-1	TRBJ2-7	CASSSWGQETYEQYF	TGCGCCAGCAGTTCGTGGGGACAGGAGACCTACGAGCAGTACTTC
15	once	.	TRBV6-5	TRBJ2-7	CASSYSRQGSYEQYF	TGTGCCAGCAGTTACTCGAGGCAGGGGTCCTACGAGCAGTACTTC
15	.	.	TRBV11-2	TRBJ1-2	CASSSLRSLDYGYTF	TGTGCCAGCAGCTCCCTCAGGTCGCTGGATTATGGCTACACCTTC
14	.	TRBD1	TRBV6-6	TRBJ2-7	CASSTPQGTYEQYF	TGTGCCAGCAGTACACCACAGGGGACCTACGAGCAGTACTTC
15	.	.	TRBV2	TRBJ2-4	CASSALWGAKNIQYF	TGTGCCAGCAGCGCCTTGTGGGGGGCCAAAAACATTCAGTACTTC
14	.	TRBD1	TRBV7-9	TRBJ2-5	CASSSDRERETQYF	TGTGCCAGCAGCTCGGACAGGGAGAGAGAGACCCAGTACTTC
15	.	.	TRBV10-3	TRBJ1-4	CAISESGNLNEKLFF	TGTGCCATCAGTGAGTCGGGCAACCTTAATGAAAAACTGTTTTTT
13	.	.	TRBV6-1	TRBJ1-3	CASSPTSGNTIYF	TGTGCCAGCAGCCCTACATCTGGAAACACCATATATTTT
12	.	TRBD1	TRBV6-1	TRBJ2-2	CAGQGDTGELFF	TGTGCCGGACAGGGAGACACCGGGGAGCTGTTTTTT
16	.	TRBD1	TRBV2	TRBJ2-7	CASRLPDRKSSYEQYF	TGTGCCAGCAGACTCCCGGACAGGAAGAGCTCCTACGAGCAGTACTTC
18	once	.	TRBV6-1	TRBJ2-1	CASSEQPPLLGPYNEQFF	TGTGCCAGCAGTGAACAACCACCGCTGTTGGGGCCCTACAATGAGCAGTTCTTC
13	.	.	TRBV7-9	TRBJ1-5	CASAPPSGQPQHF	TGTGCCAGCGCCCCACCTTCGGGTCAGCCCCAGCATTTT
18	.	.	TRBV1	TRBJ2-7	CTSSQDMVRSGGKYEQYF	TGCACCAGCAGCCAAGATATGGTGAGGAGCGGGGGCAAGTACGAGCAGTACTTC